This entry is about one T cell receptor beta chain. This sample is drawn from a study of control samples from healthy donors and cancer patients. This CDR3 is 13 amino acids long. J gave up 7 bases and V 6 bases, and 7 bases lay outside the gene matches. Method: immunoSEQ multiplex PCR; TCRdb's copy keeps in-frame clones and lacks some. The sample holds about 150,000 clones, 75% to 95% seen once. The source material was blood. The sequence derives from a woman between 35 and 50 years old in good health. V and J are TRBV12-3 or TRBV12-4 and TRBJ1-1; 8 bases are shared with TRBD1. The CDR3 region is CASSSGQGYEAFF. The CDR3 bases are TGTGCCAGCAGCTCCGGACAGGGATATGAAGCTTTCTTT.